This T cell receptor beta chain was captured by sequencing in a study of T cell responses to AZD1222 COVID-19 vaccine. The study, taken as a whole, reports: Clonal diversity was possibly underestimated; the donors were predominantly white British and more often female.

Some clones are missing from TCRdb's copy, which holds only in-frame ones; the method was immunoSEQ multiplex PCR. Of about 88,000 clones detected, 89% appear once; the ten largest clones hold 2.4%. The CDR3 consists of 14 residues. In germline, CDR1 is MNHEY, CDR2 SVGAGI. Trimming pared 3 bases from V and 7 bases from J, leaving 13 bases between. Comment on this clone: Antigen: not known.

The sequenced sample was peripheral blood, obtained on day 0 of AZD1222 vaccination. The chain links TRBV6-5 to TRBJ2-1; possibly TRBD2 for D (6 bases). This clonotype was sampled from an adult in good health. This CDR3 reads CASSYIGGRNEQFF. The CDR3 DNA sequence: TGTGCCAGCAGTTATATCGGGGGTCGAAATGAGCAGTTCTTC.